This TCR beta chain was recorded in a study of T cells in Graves' hyperthyroidism and ophthalmopathy. General study points: Ophthalmopathy and stable hyperthyroidism were separated by a 13 V-J model. Blood samples included most of the expanded thyroid clonotypes exceeding 0.001.

The CDR3 length is 15 residues. Germline loops: CDR1 SGHVS, CDR2 FQNEAQ. Losses at the gene ends were 5 bases for V and 1 base for J; bases not matched to a gene: 6. Researchers took RNA transcripts and amplified the TCR beta CDR3 regions from them. Carried out on the TCR CDR3, a first-round RT-PCR used the HTBI primer set. TCRdb processed the multiplex PCR reads anew with MiXCR; each CDR3 protein has one entry. The sample consists of 500,000 to 550,000 distinct CDR3 sequences, just under 20% of them appearing once. This clonotype was picked up one time. Its target is unknown. The chain links TRBV7-8 to TRBJ2-5; 8 bases line up with TRBD2. Sample: blood. This receptor was obtained from a middle-aged man with Graves' ophthalmopathy. The CDR3 nucleotides read TGTGCCAGCAGCAGGAGCGGGGGCTCCCAAGAGACCCAGTACTTC. It yields the protein CASSRSGGSQETQYF.